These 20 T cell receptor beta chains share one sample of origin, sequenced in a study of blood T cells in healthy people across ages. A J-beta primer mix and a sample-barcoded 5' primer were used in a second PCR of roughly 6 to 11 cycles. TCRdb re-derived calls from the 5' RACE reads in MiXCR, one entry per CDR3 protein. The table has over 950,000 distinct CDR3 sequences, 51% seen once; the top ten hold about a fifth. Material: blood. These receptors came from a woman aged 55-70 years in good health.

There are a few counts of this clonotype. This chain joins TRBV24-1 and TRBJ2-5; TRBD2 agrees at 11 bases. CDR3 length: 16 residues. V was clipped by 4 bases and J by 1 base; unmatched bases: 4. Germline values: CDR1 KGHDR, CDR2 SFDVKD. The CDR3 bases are TGTGCCACCAGTGAGGCTAGCGGGAGGCCCCAAGAGACCCAGTACTTC. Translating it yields CATSEASGRPQETQYF.

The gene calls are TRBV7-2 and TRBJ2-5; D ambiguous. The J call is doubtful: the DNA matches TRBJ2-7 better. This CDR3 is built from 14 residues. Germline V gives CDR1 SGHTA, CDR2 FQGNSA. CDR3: CASSYDQQIYEQYF. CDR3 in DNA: TGTGCCAGCAGCTATGACCAGCAAATCTACGAGCAGTACTTC.

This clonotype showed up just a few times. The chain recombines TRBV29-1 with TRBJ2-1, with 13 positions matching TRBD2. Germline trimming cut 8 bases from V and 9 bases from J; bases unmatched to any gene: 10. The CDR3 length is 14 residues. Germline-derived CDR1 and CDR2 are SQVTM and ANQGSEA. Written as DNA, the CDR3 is TGCAGCTTCTCCCGGACTAGCGGGAGTAGTGAGCAGTTCTTC. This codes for CSFSRTSGSSEQFF.

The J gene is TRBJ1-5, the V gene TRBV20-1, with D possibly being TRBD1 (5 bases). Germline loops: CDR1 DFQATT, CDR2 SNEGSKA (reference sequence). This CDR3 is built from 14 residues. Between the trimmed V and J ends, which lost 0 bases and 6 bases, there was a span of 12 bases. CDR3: CSARDYRGGQPQHF. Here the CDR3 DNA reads TGCAGTGCTAGAGATTACCGGGGGGGTCAGCCCCAGCATTTT.

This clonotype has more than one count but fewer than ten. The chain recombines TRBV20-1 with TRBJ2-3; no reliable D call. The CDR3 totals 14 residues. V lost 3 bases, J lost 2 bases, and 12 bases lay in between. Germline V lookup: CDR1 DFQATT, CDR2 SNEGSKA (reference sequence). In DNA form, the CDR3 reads TGCAGTGCTAGTTGGCGACGTAACACAGATACGCAGTATTTT. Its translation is CSASWRRNTDTQYF.

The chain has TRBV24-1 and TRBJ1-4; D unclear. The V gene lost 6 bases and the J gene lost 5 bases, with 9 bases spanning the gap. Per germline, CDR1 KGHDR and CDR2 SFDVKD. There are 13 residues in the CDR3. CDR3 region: CATSTPGNEKLFF. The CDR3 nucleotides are TGTGCCACCAGTACTCCGGGGAATGAAAAACTGTTTTTT.

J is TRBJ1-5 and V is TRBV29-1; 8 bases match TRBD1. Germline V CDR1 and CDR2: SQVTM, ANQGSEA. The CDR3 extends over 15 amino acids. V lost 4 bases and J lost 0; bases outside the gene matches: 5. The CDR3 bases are TGCAGCGTTGCTGGGGACAGGCATAGCAATCAGCCCCAGCATTTT. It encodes CSVAGDRHSNQPQHF.

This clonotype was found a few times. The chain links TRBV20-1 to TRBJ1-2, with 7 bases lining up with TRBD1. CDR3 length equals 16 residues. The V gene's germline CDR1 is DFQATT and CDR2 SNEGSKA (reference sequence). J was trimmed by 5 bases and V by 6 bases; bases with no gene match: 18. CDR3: CSAHGTGSRGGYGYTF. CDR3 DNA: TGCAGTGCACACGGGACGGGAAGCAGGGGGGGATATGGCTACACCTTC.

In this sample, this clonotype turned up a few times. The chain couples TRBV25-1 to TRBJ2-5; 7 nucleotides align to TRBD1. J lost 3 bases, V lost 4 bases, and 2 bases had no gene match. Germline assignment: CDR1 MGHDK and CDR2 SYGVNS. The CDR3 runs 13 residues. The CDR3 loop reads CASSVTGEETQYF. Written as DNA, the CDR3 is TGTGCCAGCAGTGTAACAGGGGAAGAGACCCAGTACTTC. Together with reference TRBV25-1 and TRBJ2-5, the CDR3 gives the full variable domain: EADIYQTPRYLVIGTGKKITLECSQTMGHDKMYWYQQDPGMELHLIHYSYGVNSTEKGDLSSESTVSRIRTEHFPLTLESARPSHTSQYLCASSVTGEETQYFGPGTRLLVL.

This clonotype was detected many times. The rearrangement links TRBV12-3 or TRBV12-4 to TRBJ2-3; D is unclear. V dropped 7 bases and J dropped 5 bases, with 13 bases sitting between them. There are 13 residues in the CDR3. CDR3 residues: CASTRPNRDTQYF. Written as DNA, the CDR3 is TGTGCCAGCACCCGACCGAACAGAGATACGCAGTATTTT.

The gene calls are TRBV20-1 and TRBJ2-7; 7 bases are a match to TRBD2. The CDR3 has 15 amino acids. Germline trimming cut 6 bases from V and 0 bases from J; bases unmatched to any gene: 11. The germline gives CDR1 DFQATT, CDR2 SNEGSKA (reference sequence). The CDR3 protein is CSAPSPGGSSYEQYF. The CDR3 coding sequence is TGCAGTGCCCCGTCGCCGGGCGGGAGCTCCTACGAGCAGTACTTC.

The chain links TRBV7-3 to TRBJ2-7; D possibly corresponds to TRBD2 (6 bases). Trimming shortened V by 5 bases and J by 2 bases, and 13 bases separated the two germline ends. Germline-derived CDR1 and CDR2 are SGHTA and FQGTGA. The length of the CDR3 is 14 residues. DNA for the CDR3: TGTGCCAGCAGCGCGGGGATCGGGCCCTACGAGCAGTACTTC. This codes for CASSAGIGPYEQYF.

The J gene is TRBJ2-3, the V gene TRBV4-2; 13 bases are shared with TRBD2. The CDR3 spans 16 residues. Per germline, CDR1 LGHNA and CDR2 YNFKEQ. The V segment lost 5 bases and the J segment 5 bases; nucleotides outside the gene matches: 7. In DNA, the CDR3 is TGTGCCAGCAGCGAAGGACTAGCGGGAGTTGTAGATACGCAGTATTTT. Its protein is CASSEGLAGVVDTQYF.

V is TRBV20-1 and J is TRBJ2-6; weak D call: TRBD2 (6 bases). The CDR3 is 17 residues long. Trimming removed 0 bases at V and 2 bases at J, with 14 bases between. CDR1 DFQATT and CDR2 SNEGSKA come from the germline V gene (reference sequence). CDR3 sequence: CSARDRMGGAGANVLTF. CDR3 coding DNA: TGCAGTGCTAGAGATCGAATGGGGGGAGCTGGGGCCAACGTCCTGACTTTC.

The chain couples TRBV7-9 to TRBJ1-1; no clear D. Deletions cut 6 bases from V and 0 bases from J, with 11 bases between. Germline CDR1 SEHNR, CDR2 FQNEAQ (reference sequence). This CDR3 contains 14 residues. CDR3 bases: TGTGCCAGCAGTTTATCCCTACTGAACACTGAAGCTTTCTTT. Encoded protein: CASSLSLLNTEAFF.

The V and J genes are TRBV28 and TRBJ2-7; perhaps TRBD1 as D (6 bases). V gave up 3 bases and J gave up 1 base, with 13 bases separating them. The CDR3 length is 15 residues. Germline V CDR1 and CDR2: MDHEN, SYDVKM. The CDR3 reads CASSFSPTGSYEQYF. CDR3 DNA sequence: TGTGCCAGCAGTTTTTCCCCAACAGGGTCCTACGAGCAGTACTTC.

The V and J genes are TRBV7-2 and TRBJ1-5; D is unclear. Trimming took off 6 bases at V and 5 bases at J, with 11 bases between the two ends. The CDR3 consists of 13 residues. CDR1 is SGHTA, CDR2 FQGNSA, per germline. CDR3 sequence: CASSTAGHQPQHF. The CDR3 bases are TGTGCCAGCAGTACGGCTGGGCATCAGCCCCAGCATTTT.

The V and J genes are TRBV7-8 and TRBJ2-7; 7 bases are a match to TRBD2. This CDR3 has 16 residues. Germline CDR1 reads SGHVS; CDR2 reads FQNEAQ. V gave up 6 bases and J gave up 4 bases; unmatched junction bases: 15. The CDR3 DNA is TGTGCCAGCAGATTAAGGGTGGGGAGGGACCAATACGAGCAGTACTTC. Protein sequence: CASRLRVGRDQYEQYF. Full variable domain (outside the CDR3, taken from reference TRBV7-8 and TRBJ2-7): GAGVSQSPRYKVAKRGQDVALRCDPISGHVSLFWYQQALGQGPEFLTYFQNEAQLDKSGLPSDRFFAERPEGSVSTLKIQRTQQEDSAVYLCASRLRVGRDQYEQYFGPGTRLTVT.

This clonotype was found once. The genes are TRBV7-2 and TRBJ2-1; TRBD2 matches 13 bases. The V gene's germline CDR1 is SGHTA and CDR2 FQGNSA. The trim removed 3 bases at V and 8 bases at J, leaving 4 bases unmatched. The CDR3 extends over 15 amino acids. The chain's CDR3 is CASSFGTSGIDEQFF. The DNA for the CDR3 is TGTGCCAGCAGCTTCGGGACTAGCGGGATAGATGAGCAGTTCTTC. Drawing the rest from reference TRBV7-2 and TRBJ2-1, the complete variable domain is GAGVSQSPSNKVTEKGKDVELRCDPISGHTALYWYRQSLGQGLEFLIYFQGNSAPDKSGLPSDRFSAERTGGSVSTLTIQRTQQEDSAVYLCASSFGTSGIDEQFFGPGTRLTVL.

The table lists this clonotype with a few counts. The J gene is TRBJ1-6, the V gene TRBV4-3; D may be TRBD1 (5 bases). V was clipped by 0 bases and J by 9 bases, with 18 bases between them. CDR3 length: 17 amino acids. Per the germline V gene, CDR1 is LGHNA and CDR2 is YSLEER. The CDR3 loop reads CASSQEGAWPGSSPLHF. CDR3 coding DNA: TGCGCCAGCAGCCAAGAAGGGGCCTGGCCCGGGAGTTCACCCCTCCACTTT.